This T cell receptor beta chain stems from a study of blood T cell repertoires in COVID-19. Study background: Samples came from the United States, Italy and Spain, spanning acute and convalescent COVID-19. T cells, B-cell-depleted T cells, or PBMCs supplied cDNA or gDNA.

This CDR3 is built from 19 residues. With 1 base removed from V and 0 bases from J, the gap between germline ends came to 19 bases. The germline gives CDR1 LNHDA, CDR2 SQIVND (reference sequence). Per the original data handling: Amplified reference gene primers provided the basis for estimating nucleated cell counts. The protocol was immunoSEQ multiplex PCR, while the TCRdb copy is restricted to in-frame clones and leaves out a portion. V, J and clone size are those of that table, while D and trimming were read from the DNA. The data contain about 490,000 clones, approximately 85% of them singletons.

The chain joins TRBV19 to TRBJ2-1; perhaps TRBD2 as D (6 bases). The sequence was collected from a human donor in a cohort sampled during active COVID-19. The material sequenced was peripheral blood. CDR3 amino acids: CASSIGPGGTRSSYNEQFF. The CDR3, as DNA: TGTGCCAGTAGTATAGGACCCGGGGGAACGCGGAGCTCCTACAATGAGCAGTTCTTC.